This T cell receptor beta chain was profiled in a study of CD8+ T cells in alopecia areata. Study summary: It was oral tofacitinib, at 5 to 10 mg twice daily, that treated patients received. Tofacitinib ran 6 to 18 months, followed by 6 months off drug.

Patients with alopecia areata provided lesional scalp punch biopsies as well as peripheral blood. In each case, RNA was isolated and then reverse transcribed into cDNA as the sequencing template. The assay was immunoSEQ multiplex PCR, and TCRdb's table has in-frame clones only and misses some. The sample has some 130,000 clones, about 60% seen once. As regards this clone: Other DNA sequences from this sample encode an identical CDR3 as well.

This CDR3 has 12 amino acids. The J segment lost 7 bases and the V segment lost 4 bases, leaving 5 bases of the junction unmatched. Per the germline V gene, CDR1 is SGHDT and CDR2 is YYEEEE. The TCR comes from a human donor with alopecia areata. The starting material was CD4+ T cells sorted from blood, obtained at week 0. This rearrangement joins TRBV5-6 to TRBJ2-7; 7 nucleotides line up with TRBD1. CDR3 DNA: TGTGCCAGCAGCCCAGGACAGGATGAGCAGTACTTC. Translated, it gives CASSPGQDEQYF.